The 15 T cell receptor beta chains below come from one sample, sequenced in a study of blood T cell repertoires in COVID-19. Only in-frame clones appear in the TCRdb table, and some are missing; sequencing was by immunoSEQ multiplex PCR. This table has 300,000 to 400,000 clones, under 95% appearing once. The sample was peripheral blood. The source is a woman between 18 and 29 years old who had recovered from COVID-19.

In its sample, this clone was seen once. The gene calls are TRBV4-3 and TRBJ2-2; D gene unclear. The germline V gene has CDR1 LGHNA and CDR2 YSLEER. The CDR3 is 15 amino acids. Trimming left V 0 bases short and J 6 bases short, with 11 bases between. The CDR3 DNA reads TGCGCCAGCAGCCAAGACCCCTTGCGTCCCGGGGAGCTGTTTTTT. This translates into CASSQDPLRPGELFF.

The chain combines TRBV27 with TRBJ2-1; perhaps TRBD1 as D (5 bases). V dropped 5 bases and J dropped 9 bases, with 20 bases sitting between them. Germline values: CDR1 MNHEY, CDR2 SMNVEV (reference sequence). The CDR3 has 15 residues. The CDR3 region has the DNA TGTGCCAGCAGTCCCCTGTCGCAGGGATTGCGTGAGCAGTTCTTC. Its translation is CASSPLSQGLREQFF.

V gene TRBV27 combines with J gene TRBJ2-2, with 10 bases that match TRBD1. J lost 5 bases, V lost 3 bases, and 9 bases had no gene match. This CDR3 has 17 residues. The germline gives CDR1 MNHEY, CDR2 SMNVEV (reference sequence). The CDR3 coding sequence is TGTGCCAGCAGTTTGGACAGGGGGTCCCTGAGGACCGGGGAGCTGTTTTTT. It is translated as CASSLDRGSLRTGELFF.

The rearrangement links TRBV6-5 to TRBJ2-1, with 8 nucleotides matching TRBD2. Trimming cost V 2 bases and J 6 bases; bases outside gene matches: 6. Germline-derived CDR1 and CDR2 are MNHEY and SVGAGI. CDR3 size: 15 residues. Here the CDR3 DNA reads TGTGCCAGCAGTTACGGGACGGGAGGGTCCAATGAGCAGTTCTTC. Encoded protein: CASSYGTGGSNEQFF.

The J gene is TRBJ2-7, the V gene TRBV6-6; 7 bases match TRBD2. The CDR3 contains 15 residues. V was pared by 6 bases and J by 3 bases, with 11 bases of the junction left unmatched. CDR1 and CDR2 (germline): MNHNY, SVGAGI (reference sequence). The CDR3 reads CASSHPPSGNYEQYV. CDR3 nucleotide sequence: TGTGCCAGCAGCCATCCGCCTAGCGGAAACTACGAGCAGTACGTC.

The chain has TRBV11-3 and TRBJ2-1; maybe TRBD2 (5 bases). In germline, CDR1 is SGHNT, CDR2 YENEEA. The CDR3 sequence is 14 residues long. Trimming took 1 base from V and 7 from J, leaving 11 bases between them. CDR3 bases: TGTGCCAGCAGCTTAGCTTCTCTAGCTAATGAGCAGTTCTTC. Translation: CASSLASLANEQFF.

The rearrangement links TRBV11-3 to TRBJ1-3, with D unclear. CDR1 and CDR2 from the germline V gene are SGHNT and YENEEA. This CDR3 contains 17 residues. Trimming left V 2 bases short and J 1 base short, with 15 bases between. The CDR3 region has the DNA TGTGCCAGCAGCTTATTTGCCAGGACTGCTTCTGGAAACACCATATATTTT. It is translated as CASSLFARTASGNTIYF.

The chain joins TRBV10-3 to TRBJ1-2; 11 bases fit TRBD1. CDR1 and CDR2 (germline): ENHRY, SYGVKD. The V segment lost 0 bases and the J segment 7 bases; nucleotides outside the gene matches: 10. The CDR3 is 17 residues long. The CDR3 nucleotides are TGTGCCATCAGTGAGTCGACAAGGACAGGGGGCGCAGGTGGCTACACCTTC. Amino acid sequence: CAISESTRTGGAGGYTF.

The chain employs TRBV21-1 and TRBJ2-6; the table's D call TRBD1 went unverified against the DNA. TRBV21-1 is a recognized pseudogene. This CDR3 contains 20 residues. The CDR3 DNA reads TGTGCCAGCAGCACCCCCTTAGCCGGGACAGGGGCGAGGGGGGCCAACGTCCTGACTTTC. Encoded protein: CASSTPLAGTGARGANVLTF.

CDR3 in amino acids: CASSSGLAGGRTDTQYF. The CDR3 nucleotides are TGTGCCAGCAGCTCGGGACTAGCGGGAGGGAGGACAGATACGCAGTATTTT. This rearrangement joins TRBV9 to TRBJ2-3; 16 bases are shared with TRBD2. Germline V lookup: CDR1 SGDLS, CDR2 YYNGEE. The CDR3 contains 17 residues. V dropped 4 bases and J dropped 3; count of bases not matched to a gene: 5.

The CDR3 protein is CASSLIGGRGTQYF. DNA for the CDR3: TGTGCCAGCAGCTTAATCGGGGGAAGAGGTACGCAGTATTTT. The rearrangement uses TRBV7-8 and TRBJ2-3; a weak D match, TRBD2 (6 bases). The CDR3 runs to 14 residues. CDR1 is SGHVS, CDR2 FQNEAQ, per germline. Trimming pared 2 bases from V and 8 bases from J, leaving 14 bases between.

V gene TRBV6-2 or TRBV6-3 combines with J gene TRBJ1-1; 7 bases line up with TRBD1. J was trimmed by 6 bases and V by 2 bases; bases with no gene match: 12. The CDR3 extends over 16 amino acids. Germline CDR1 is MNHEY and CDR2 is SVGEGT. Written as DNA, the CDR3 is TGTGCCAGCAGTTACAGGGGGCAGGGTGTACCTCCTGAAGCTTTCTTT. It codes for CASSYRGQGVPPEAFF.

The V and J genes are TRBV7-2 and TRBJ1-5; no definite D call. Germline lookup yields CDR1 SGHTA and CDR2 FQGNSA. Between the trimmed V and J ends, which lost 1 base and 0 bases, there was a span of 4 bases. This CDR3 is 14 amino acids long. The CDR3 bases are TGTGCCAGCAGCTTAGGTTATAGCAATCAGCCCCAGCATTTT. Residues: CASSLGYSNQPQHF.

This chain links TRBV6-2 or TRBV6-3 with TRBJ2-3, with 9 bases identical to TRBD1. Germline V gene lookup returns CDR1 MNHEY and CDR2 SVGEGT. The trim removed 2 bases at V and 5 bases at J, leaving 11 bases unmatched. This CDR3 is built from 17 residues. CDR3 in DNA: TGTGCCAGCAGTTACCCCCGGACAGGGGTTGTCATAGATACGCAGTATTTT. Residues: CASSYPRTGVVIDTQYF.

V gene TRBV7-2 combines with J gene TRBJ2-1; D unresolved. The germline V gene encodes CDR1 SGHTA and CDR2 FQGNSA. The CDR3 length is 12 residues. Trimming removed 5 bases at V and 8 bases at J, with 10 bases between. In DNA form, the CDR3 reads TGTGCCAGCAGCCCTAGAATCTATGAGCAGTTCTTC. Amino acid sequence: CASSPRIYEQFF.